The rows below give T cell receptor beta chains drawn from one sample of a study of regulatory T cells in long-lasting Graves disease. TCRdb processed the multiplex PCR reads anew with MiXCR; each CDR3 protein has one entry. This table has approximately 470,000 distinct CDR3 sequences, around 20% appearing once. The source material was peripheral blood mononuclear cells (PBMCs), sampled when the disease was refractory, from a patient treated with antithyroid drugs. These receptors were obtained from a female donor with Graves disease. Both conserved end residues are part of each CDR3. The order of the fields is V gene, J gene, clone size, D gene, CDR3 DNA, CDR3 protein. A D gene is named only where the DNA matches it firmly. Expanded clones are given a class, and other clones once, few, many or no size at all.

>TRBV12-3/TRBV12-4|TRBJ1-1|many|.
TGTGCCAGCAGTTTATTCCGAGGCACTGAAGCTTTCTTT
CASSLFRGTEAFF
>TRBV28|TRBJ2-1|.|.
TGTGCCAGCAGTTTCAGACCAAGTTCTATCGATGAGCAGTTCTTC
CASSFRPSSIDEQFF
>TRBV27|TRBJ2-2|few|TRBD1
TGTGCCAGCAGGGACAGGGCCTACACCGGGGAGCTGTTTTTT
CASRDRAYTGELFF
>TRBV12-3/TRBV12-4|TRBJ1-2|many|.
TGTGCCAGCAGTTTGGGGATGTCTTATGGCTACACCTTC
CASSLGMSYGYTF
>TRBV12-3/TRBV12-4|TRBJ1-1|many|.
TGTGCCAGCAGTTCAAGCGAAGCAGCAAGCACTGAAGCTTTCTTT
CASSSSEAASTEAFF
>TRBV12-3/TRBV12-4|TRBJ2-2|many|.
TGTGCCAGCAGATCGACCGGGGAGCTGTTTTTT
CASRSTGELFF
>TRBV7-6|TRBJ2-1|.|.
TGTGCCAGCAGCTTAGCGGCTAGCGATCTGTGGCAGTTCTTC
CASSLAASDLWQFF
>TRBV19|TRBJ2-4|.|.
TGTGCCAGTATGGAGGCGGGGACGGCCAAAAACATTCAGTACTTC
CASMEAGTAKNIQYF
>TRBV18|TRBJ1-1|many|.
TGTGCCAGCTCACCACGAAGTGTCCTCACTGTACCGAACACTGAAGCTTTCTTT
CASSPRSVLTVPNTEAFF
>TRBV27|TRBJ1-1|many|.
TGTGCCAGCAGTTTAACCACCATGGACACTGAAGCTTTCTTT
CASSLTTMDTEAFF
>TRBV7-9|TRBJ2-1|.|TRBD1
TGTGCCAGCCCGTACAGGGACAGGGACGATGAGCAGTTCTTC
CASPYRDRDDEQFF
>TRBV28|TRBJ2-7|many|.
TGTGCCAGCAGTTTGGAGAGGGGTTACTACGAGCAGTACTTC
CASSLERGYYEQYF
>TRBV6-5|TRBJ1-1|many|.
TGTGCCAGCAGTTACCTACAGGGACAAGAAGCTTTCTTT
CASSYLQGQEAFF
>TRBV27|TRBJ1-2|many|.
TGTGCCAGCAGTTTAAGTATCTACGCGGACTATGGCTACACCTTC
CASSLSIYADYGYTF
>TRBV5-4|TRBJ1-1|few|.
TGTGCCAGCAGCTTGGTGGGGGCGCGCACTGAAGCTTTCTTT
CASSLVGARTEAFF
>TRBV4-1|TRBJ1-2|.|.
TGCGCCAGCAGCCAAGTAATGACATATGGCTACACCTTC
CASSQVMTYGYTF
>TRBV5-1|TRBJ2-2|many|.
TGCGCCAGCAGCGCAATGAACACCGGGGAGCTGTTTTTT
CASSAMNTGELFF
>TRBV5-1|TRBJ1-4|many|.
TGCGCCAGCAGCGCCCTCGGAGGGGGTGAAGAAAAACTGTTTTTT
CASSALGGGEEKLFF
>TRBV27|TRBJ1-5|.|TRBD1
TGTGTCAGCAGTATAGACAGGGTTGGGCAGCCCCAGCATTTT
CVSSIDRVGQPQHF
>TRBV20-1|TRBJ1-5|few|TRBD1
TGCAGTGCCGAAGACAGGGTAAATCAGCCCCAGCATTTT
CSAEDRVNQPQHF
>TRBV4-3|TRBJ2-5|.|TRBD2
TGCGCCAGCAGCCAAGGTAGCGGGAAAAGGGAGACCCAGTACTTC
CASSQGSGKRETQYF
>TRBV28|TRBJ2-2|many|.
TGTGCCAGCAGCACCCTGGAGGGGAACACCGGGGAGCTGTTTTTT
CASSTLEGNTGELFF
>TRBV6-1|TRBJ1-1|.|.
TGTGCCAGCGGAGGCTCAATGAACACTGAAGCTTTCTTT
CASGGSMNTEAFF
>TRBV7-3|TRBJ2-4|.|TRBD2
TGTGCCAGCAGCTTCAGCGGGAGGATGGGGGGCGGGGGGTGGAACATTCAGTACTTC
CASSFSGRMGGGGWNIQYF
>TRBV19|TRBJ2-6|few|.
TGTGCCAGTAGTATCCAATCTGGGGCCAACGTCCTGACTTTC
CASSIQSGANVLTF
>TRBV5-4|TRBJ1-1|.|.
TGTGCCAGCAGCTTGCAAGACTTCACTGAAGCTTTCTTT
CASSLQDFTEAFF
>TRBV29-1|TRBJ2-3|.|TRBD2
TGCAGCGTTGAAGGGACTAGCGGGAGTCTCACAGATACGCAGTATTTT
CSVEGTSGSLTDTQYF
>TRBV27|TRBJ2-6|.|.
TGTGCCAGCAGTTACGCGGTTGGGATCTCTGGGGCCAACGTCCTGACTTTC
CASSYAVGISGANVLTF
>TRBV29-1|TRBJ2-4|few|TRBD2
TGCAGCGTTGAGGGTAGTCTAGCGGGAGCCCCAAACATTCAGTACTTC
CSVEGSLAGAPNIQYF